This T cell receptor (beta chain) originates from a study of T cells in Graves' hyperthyroidism and ophthalmopathy. The wider study: Pretreatment peripheral blood was obtained at initial diagnosis.

Of note for this clonotype: As yet, its antigen is unknown.

Ophthalmopathy patients showed a Clinical Activity Score of at least 3, NOSPECS grade of at least 4 and duration under 3 months. RNA transcripts gave rise to amplified TCR beta CDR3 regions. A set of HTBI primers served as the primers for a first-round RT-PCR of the TCR CDR3. MiXCR was run by TCRdb on the multiplex PCR reads, yielding one entry per CDR3 protein. The sample shows 500,000 to 650,000 distinct CDR3 sequences, roughly 18% of them seen only once. V gave up 7 bases and J gave up 8 bases, with 21 bases separating them. The CDR3 is made up of 16 amino acids. CDR1 and CDR2 (germline): MRHNA, SNTAGT. Broader study findings: A median approximately 6.8 months before onset, the model predicted ophthalmopathy.

The sequence derives from a woman younger than 35 with Graves' ophthalmopathy. This chain links TRBV6-4 with TRBJ1-6; TRBD1 might be the D (6 bases). Sequencing used blood. The CDR3 nucleotides are TGTGCCAGCAAAATCGGGGGGGGCGCAGATCATTCACCCCTCCACTTT. Translating gives CASKIGGGADHSPLHF.